The clone carrying this TCR beta chain appeared many times. The data belong to a study of response to subunit inactivated influenza vaccine. TCRdb analysed the RT-PCR reads with MiXCR anew, one entry per CDR3 protein. The table includes 750,000 to 850,000 distinct CDR3 sequences, about 18% detected once. Germline-derived CDR1 and CDR2 are SGHTA and FQGNSA. V shed 6 bases, J shed 6 bases, and the junction held 9 bases outside the gene matches. This CDR3 is 14 amino acids long. This sample comprised PBMCs from blood, obtained more than 4 days after vaccination. The TCR sequence derives from a man in his fifties who received an inactivated influenza vaccine. The chain combines TRBV7-2 with TRBJ2-3, with TRBD1 matching over 7 bases. CDR3 amino acids: CASRMTGIKDTQYF. DNA for the CDR3: TGTGCCAGCAGGATGACAGGGATTAAGGATACGCAGTATTTT.